Listed here is a single T cell receptor (beta chain). The antigen is unknown. Germline CDR1 SEHNR, CDR2 FQNEAQ (reference sequence). This CDR3 has 15 residues. V was trimmed by 3 bases and J by 0 bases, leaving 9 bases between them. Time point here: week 11, during vaccination. Each vaccine dose was 300 ug of mutant IDH1 20-mer peptide, with topical imiquimod. Every donor had a new WHO grade 3 or 4 astrocytoma that was IDH1-mutant, with loss of nuclear ATRX. The entry originates in a study of a mutant IDH1 vaccine in newly diagnosed glioma. Study-wide background: In some groups vaccination began 4-6 weeks post-radiotherapy; others received it with temozolomide. Previous treatment comprised radiotherapy, temozolomide, or both, mostly both.

Profiled with immunoSEQ multiplex PCR; TCRdb holds only in-frame clones, not every one. The sample comprises about 32,000 clones, around four fifths of which are singletons, and almost 25% rests with the top ten. The specimen was PBMCs, collected from a glioma patient whose treatment included an IDH1 peptide vaccine. The chain has TRBV7-9 and TRBJ1-3; D is ambiguous. The sequence was collected from a man younger than 40 with glioma. For the CDR3, the DNA is TGTGCCAGCAGCTTCACACGGAACTCTGGAAACACCATATATTTT. It codes for CASSFTRNSGNTIYF.